This T cell receptor (beta chain) was recovered during a study of cytomegalovirus exposure and HLA in healthy donors. Study-wide results and limits: Generally TCR sequences proved uncommon, though certain public TCRs appeared in numerous donors. Cytomegalovirus-associated TCR beta chains were listed, numbering roughly 150.

Assay used: immunoSEQ multiplex PCR; TCRdb lists only in-frame clones, some missing. The data show roughly 80,000 clones, 94% seen once. This CDR3 has 15 residues. Trimming took 4 bases from V and 5 from J; bases not matched to a gene: 5. CDR1 is SGDLS, CDR2 YYNGEE, per germline. Notes on this clone: Its specificity is unknown.

The receptor was isolated from a woman aged 18-29 years in good health and CMV-seronegative. Input material: PBMCs. V is TRBV9 and J is TRBJ2-2; the match to TRBD1 covers 10 bases. DNA for the CDR3: TGTGCCAGCAGCAAAGGGGACAGGGGAACCGGGGAGCTGTTTTTT. It yields the protein CASSKGDRGTGELFF.